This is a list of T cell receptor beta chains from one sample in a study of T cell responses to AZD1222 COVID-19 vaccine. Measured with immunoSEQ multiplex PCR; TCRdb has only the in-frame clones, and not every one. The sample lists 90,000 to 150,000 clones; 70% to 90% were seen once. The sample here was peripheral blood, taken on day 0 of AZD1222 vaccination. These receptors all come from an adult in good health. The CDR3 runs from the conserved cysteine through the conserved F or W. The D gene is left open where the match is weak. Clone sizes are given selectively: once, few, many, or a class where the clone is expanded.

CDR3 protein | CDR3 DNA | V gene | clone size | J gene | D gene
CASKGLAGEREQYF | TGCGCCAGCAAAGGACTAGCGGGGGAACGCGAGCAGTACTTC | TRBV5-1 | - | TRBJ2-7 | TRBD2
CASSEGGPGTGGSRYEQYF | TGCGCCAGCAGTGAGGGGGGTCCCGGGACAGGGGGTAGTCGGTACGAGCAGTACTTC | TRBV10-2 | - | TRBJ2-7 | TRBD1
CASSLAGGARTDTQYF | TGTGCCAGCAGCTTAGCAGGGGGCGCCCGCACAGATACGCAGTATTTT | TRBV11-2 | - | TRBJ2-3 | TRBD1
CASSPGQGTNEKLFF | TGTGCCAGCAGCCCCGGACAGGGCACTAATGAAAAACTGTTTTTT | TRBV7-9 | - | TRBJ1-4 | TRBD1
CASSLSLDYGYTF | TGCGCCAGCAGCTTGTCTCTGGACTATGGCTACACCTTC | TRBV5-1 | - | TRBJ1-2 | -
CASSQGDGSTGELFF | TGCGCCAGCAGTCAGGGGGACGGATCCACCGGGGAGCTGTTTTTT | TRBV23-1 | - | TRBJ2-2 | -
CASSKDMGYNEQFF | TGTGCCAGCAGTAAAGACATGGGCTACAATGAGCAGTTCTTC | TRBV2 | - | TRBJ2-1 | -
CASSTSGTVNTEAFF | TGTGCCAGCAGCACATCCGGGACAGTAAACACTGAAGCTTTCTTT | TRBV5-4 | - | TRBJ1-1 | TRBD1
CASSQGTSGHTIYF | TGTGCCAGCAGCCAAGGGACATCTGGTCACACCATATATTTT | TRBV3-1/TRBV3-2 | - | TRBJ1-3 | -
CASSLMGAGVTGELFF | TGTGCCAGCAGCTTAATGGGGGCAGGGGTCACCGGGGAGCTGTTTTTT | TRBV7-3 | - | TRBJ2-2 | -
CASSQQGVTEAFF | TGTGCCAGCAGCCAACAGGGAGTCACTGAAGCTTTCTTT | TRBV3-1/TRBV3-2 | - | TRBJ1-1 | -
CASSLEYRRGDSNQPQHF | TGTGCCAGCAGCTTAGAGTATAGGAGAGGGGATAGCAATCAGCCCCAGCATTTT | TRBV7-6 | - | TRBJ1-5 | -
CASSPMTAGANTGELFF | TGTGCCAGCTCACCAATGACAGCGGGAGCGAACACCGGGGAGCTGTTTTTT | TRBV18 | - | TRBJ2-2 | TRBD2
CASSQDTSGRGSTDTQYF | TGCGCCAGCAGCCAAGATACAAGCGGGAGAGGGAGCACAGATACGCAGTATTTT | TRBV4-1 | - | TRBJ2-3 | TRBD2
CASRGRTYNEQFF | TGTGCCAGCAGGGGCAGGACCTACAATGAGCAGTTCTTC | TRBV4-2 | - | TRBJ2-1 | -
CASSLVGGATPGNTIYF | TGTGCCAGCAGCTTGGTGGGGGGGGCGACCCCCGGAAACACCATATATTTT | TRBV5-6 | - | TRBJ1-3 | -
CASSVQWNTEAFF | TGTGCCAGCAGTGTACAATGGAACACTGAAGCTTTCTTT | TRBV2 | - | TRBJ1-1 | -
CASSLASASNQPQHF | TGTGCCAGCAGCTTAGCCAGCGCCAGCAATCAGCCCCAGCATTTT | TRBV7-9 | - | TRBJ1-5 | -
CASSQAWTGVSYEQYF | TGCGCCAGCAGCCAAGCCTGGACGGGCGTTTCCTACGAGCAGTACTTC | TRBV4-1 | few | TRBJ2-7 | -
CASSLARVDGDTQYF | TGTGCCAGCAGCTTAGCGCGAGTCGATGGAGATACGCAGTATTTT | TRBV7-2 | - | TRBJ2-3 | -
CASSHAITGQGLGTEAFF | TGTGCCAGCAGCCACGCCATAACGGGACAGGGGTTGGGCACTGAAGCTTTCTTT | TRBV16 | - | TRBJ1-1 | TRBD1
CASSPWDYYSGNTIYF | TGTGCCAGCAGTCCATGGGACTACTACTCTGGAAACACCATATATTTT | TRBV28 | - | TRBJ1-3 | -
CASSLVGPGGTIYF | TGTGCCAGCAGCTTAGTAGGACCAGGAGGTACCATATATTTT | TRBV13 | once | TRBJ1-3 | -
CASTEGGADTQYF | TGTGCCAGCACGGAGGGCGGGGCAGATACGCAGTATTTT | TRBV7-3 | - | TRBJ2-3 | -
CASRRGGRQETQYF | TGTGCCAGCCGACGGGGCGGCAGGCAAGAGACCCAGTACTTC | TRBV11-2 | - | TRBJ2-5 | -
CASSMGYNEQFF | TGTGCCAGTAGTATGGGTTATAATGAGCAGTTCTTC | TRBV19 | - | TRBJ2-1 | -
CSGGQGHYEQYF | TGCAGCGGCGGACAGGGGCACTACGAGCAGTACTTC | TRBV29-1 | - | TRBJ2-7 | TRBD1
CASRQSMGNTEAFF | TGTGCCAGCAGACAATCGATGGGGAACACTGAAGCTTTCTTT | TRBV27 | - | TRBJ1-1 | -
CSVARYSSYNEQFF | TGCAGCGTGGCCCGATATAGCTCCTACAATGAGCAGTTCTTC | TRBV29-1 | - | TRBJ2-1 | -
CASSLVTGTGGKAFF | TGTGCCAGCAGCTTAGTAACAGGGACAGGGGGGAAAGCTTTCTTT | TRBV7-8 | - | TRBJ1-1 | TRBD1
CASSQVGGTEAFF | TGTGCCAGCAGCCAAGTCGGGGGAACTGAAGCTTTCTTT | TRBV4-2 | - | TRBJ1-1 | -
CASSYPPSGGAKETQYF | TGTGCCAGCAGCTACCCTCCTAGCGGGGGGGCTAAAGAGACCCAGTACTTC | TRBV7-9 | - | TRBJ2-5 | TRBD2
CATSRDRAGEKLFF | TGTGCCACCAGCAGAGACAGGGCGGGAGAAAAACTGTTTTTT | TRBV15 | - | TRBJ1-4 | -
CASSFGADTNNSPLHF | TGTGCCAGCAGCTTTGGGGCAGACACTAATAATTCACCCCTCCACTTT | TRBV5-5 | - | TRBJ1-6 | -
CASSLGPGRGETQYF | TGTGCTAGCAGCTTAGGGCCAGGGAGGGGAGAGACCCAGTACTTC | TRBV7-7 | - | TRBJ2-5 | TRBD2
CASSPRDRDYSGANVLTF | TGTGCCAGTAGCCCGAGGGACAGGGACTATTCTGGGGCCAACGTCCTGACTTTC | TRBV19 | - | TRBJ2-6 | TRBD1
CASSPFSSGSNTGELFF | TGCGCCAGCAGCCCCTTTAGTAGCGGGTCGAACACCGGGGAGCTGTTTTTT | TRBV5-1 | - | TRBJ2-2 | TRBD2
CASSTLGGAGDTQYF | TGTGCCAGCAGCACCTTGGGGGGGGCCGGTGATACGCAGTATTTT | TRBV7-3 | - | TRBJ2-3 | -
CASSPALDTQYF | TGTGCCAGCTCACCTGCCCTAGATACGCAGTATTTT | TRBV18 | - | TRBJ2-3 | -
CASSPGPRDNEQFF | TGCGCCAGCAGCCCGGGACCGAGGGACAATGAGCAGTTCTTC | TRBV5-1 | - | TRBJ2-1 | -
CASPLRDRENYEQYF | TGTGCCAGCCCGCTCCGGGACAGGGAGAACTACGAGCAGTACTTC | TRBV6-5 | once | TRBJ2-7 | TRBD1